This record looks at one T cell receptor beta chain sequence and its context. No antigen is known for it. The data derive from a study of cytomegalovirus exposure and HLA in healthy donors. Findings of the study overall: Several of the most significant clusters appeared, in a later analysis, to be linked to common viral pathogens. The study recorded more than 150 TCR beta chains that were cytomegalovirus-associated.

Primers included in the PCR were 60 Vbeta and 13 Jbeta primers. Authors' analysis steps: Approximately 72 million unique TCR beta chains, around 11 million of them shared, were counted by a later analysis. The protocol was immunoSEQ multiplex PCR, while the TCRdb copy is restricted to in-frame clones and leaves out a portion. The DNA was the basis for D and trimming; V, J and clone size are from that table. The top ten hold approximately 20% of the sample, which has about 130,000 clones, roughly 85% seen once. The sample was PBMCs. This clonotype was obtained from a man between 18 and 35 years old in good health and CMV-seropositive.

As DNA, the CDR3 is TGCGCCAGCAGCGAGGGACCAGCCGCGGGGGAGCAGTACTTC. It is translated as CASSEGPAAGEQYF. V usage is TRBV5-1 and J usage is TRBJ2-7; D may be TRBD2 (6 bases). V gave up 4 bases and J gave up 7 bases, with 18 bases separating them. CDR3 length: 14 residues. Germline V CDR1 and CDR2: SGHRS, YFSETQ.